A single sample gave rise to the 21 T cell receptor beta chains below, sequenced in a study of shared T cell receptors in the human thymus. The data were produced by immunoSEQ multiplex PCR, yet TCRdb's version contains in-frame clones alone and is incomplete. The table includes about 660,000 clones, 70% to 90% detected once. This sample also belongs to another study, concerning human thymus T cells.

What was sequenced was thymocytes. These receptors came from a boy under three years old with a congenital heart defect.

This chain links TRBV5-1 with TRBJ1-5; 11 bases map to TRBD1. There are 20 residues in the CDR3. Germline-derived CDR1 and CDR2 are SGHRS and YFSETQ. The J segment lost 0 bases and the V segment lost 0 bases, leaving 11 bases of the junction unmatched. The chain's CDR3 is CASSLGAGTGGPYSNQPQHF. CDR3 nucleotide sequence: TGCGCCAGCAGCTTGGGGGCTGGGACAGGGGGTCCCTATAGCAATCAGCCCCAGCATTTT.

The rearrangement links TRBV6-6 to TRBJ2-1; 8 nucleotides agree with TRBD2. The CDR3 is made up of 15 amino acids. The V segment lost 5 bases and the J segment 5 bases; nucleotides outside the gene matches: 8. Germline V gene data show CDR1 as MNHNY and CDR2 as SVGAGI (reference sequence). The CDR3 region has the DNA TGTGCCAGCAGTCTGCCGGCGCGGGGGGACAATGAGCAGTTCTTC. Amino acid sequence: CASSLPARGDNEQFF.

The chain recombines TRBV28 with TRBJ2-3; 9 nucleotides match TRBD2. Germline-derived CDR1 and CDR2 are MDHEN and SYDVKM. Trimming took 6 bases from V and 4 from J; bases not matched to a gene: 11. The CDR3 totals 16 residues. CDR3 loop: CASSPRREGQPDTQYF. CDR3 DNA: TGTGCCAGCAGCCCTCGGCGGGAGGGACAACCAGATACGCAGTATTTT.

The V gene is TRBV7-2, the J gene TRBJ2-7, with 7 bases identical to TRBD1. Trimming cost V 2 bases and J 2 bases; bases outside gene matches: 15. Germline V lookup: CDR1 SGHTA, CDR2 FQGNSA. CDR3 size: 18 residues. CDR3 loop: CASSLLLVDRSPPYEQYF. In nucleotides, the CDR3 is TGTGCCAGCAGCTTACTCTTGGTGGACAGGAGTCCCCCCTACGAGCAGTACTTC.

The chain employs TRBV7-9 and TRBJ2-1; 7 nucleotides match TRBD2. The CDR3 has 14 amino acids. V shed 5 bases and J 5 bases; nucleotides not matched to a gene: 6. Germline values: CDR1 SEHNR, CDR2 FQNEAQ (reference sequence). The CDR3 region has the DNA TGTGCCAGCAGCCTAGGGACTACCCACAATGAGCAGTTCTTC. Amino acids: CASSLGTTHNEQFF. Using reference TRBV7-9 and TRBJ2-1 for the parts outside the CDR3, the full variable domain is DTGVSQNPRHKITKRGQNVTFRCDPISEHNRLYWYRQTLGQGPEFLTYFQNEAQLEKSRLLSDRFSAERPKGSFSTLEIQRTEQGDSAMYLCASSLGTTHNEQFFGPGTRLTVL.

The chain links TRBV28 to TRBJ2-6; 7 bases fit TRBD1. Germline trimming cut 8 bases from V and 1 base from J; bases unmatched to any gene: 5. This CDR3 spans 15 amino acids. In germline, CDR1 is MDHEN, CDR2 SYDVKM. Here the CDR3 reads CASRNRGSGANVLTF. The CDR3, as DNA: TGTGCCAGCCGCAACAGGGGTTCTGGGGCCAACGTCCTGACTTTC.

The J gene is TRBJ2-2, the V gene TRBV27; 12 nucleotides line up with TRBD2. Unmatched junction bases numbered 2, after V lost 5 bases and J lost 1 base. This CDR3 is 16 amino acids long. CDR1 MNHEY and CDR2 SMNVEV come from the germline V gene (reference sequence). CDR3 in amino acids: CASSTSGRKNTGELFF. DNA of the CDR3: TGTGCCAGCAGTACTAGCGGGAGGAAGAACACCGGGGAGCTGTTTTTT.

The genes are TRBV11-3 and TRBJ2-7, with 10 nucleotides matching TRBD1. CDR3 size: 17 residues. From germline, CDR1 is SGHNT and CDR2 YENEEA. J was trimmed by 3 bases and V by 0 bases; bases with no gene match: 8. CDR3 coding DNA: TGTGCCAGCAGCTTAGATAGTCGGGACAGGGGAAACTACGAGCAGTACTTC. It specifies CASSLDSRDRGNYEQYF.

V gene TRBV23-1 combines with J gene TRBJ2-5, with a weak D call TRBD2 (6 bases). TRBV23-1 is recorded as an ORF, its role being uncertain. V was cut by 0 bases and J by 6 bases, with 14 bases left in between. The CDR3 length is 15 residues. CDR3 residues: CASSQSRLGRKTQYF. CDR3 coding DNA: TGCGCCAGCAGTCAATCGAGGCTAGGGAGGAAGACCCAGTACTTC.

J is TRBJ1-1 and V is TRBV15; TRBD1 matches 7 bases. In germline, CDR1 is LNHNV, CDR2 YYDKDF (reference sequence). V lost 3 bases and J lost 1; bases outside the gene matches: 11. The CDR3 runs to 17 residues. The DNA of the CDR3 is TGTGCCACCAGCAGGACGGAAGCAGGGGGTGAGAACACTGAAGCTTTCTTT. The encoded protein is CATSRTEAGGENTEAFF. Full variable domain (remainder filled in from reference TRBV15 and TRBJ1-1): DAMVIQNPRYQVTQFGKPVTLSCSQTLNHNVMYWYQQKSSQAPKLLFHYYDKDFNNEADTPDNFQSRRPNTSFCFLDIRSPGLGDTAMYLCATSRTEAGGENTEAFFGQGTRLTVV.

The genes are TRBV27 and TRBJ2-5, with 7 positions matching TRBD1. With 5 bases clipped from V and 10 bases from J, the junction kept 16 bases outside the gene matches. This CDR3 has 15 residues. Germline CDR1 MNHEY, CDR2 SMNVEV (reference sequence). The CDR3 loop is CASSGARGWPRDQYF. The CDR3 DNA reads TGTGCCAGCAGTGGCGCCAGGGGGTGGCCCCGGGACCAGTACTTC.

The V and J genes are TRBV5-6 and TRBJ2-2; 9 nucleotides line up with TRBD1. The CDR3 is made up of 17 amino acids. The V and J ends lost 0 bases and 6 bases, in that order; junction bases with no gene match: 9. Germline lookup yields CDR1 SGHDT and CDR2 YYEEEE. CDR3 in amino acids: CASSLGLRDREAGELFF. The CDR3 DNA follows: TGTGCCAGCAGCTTGGGACTCCGGGACAGGGAAGCCGGGGAGCTGTTTTTT.

This clone turned up a few times. This chain's CDR3 is CASKAGGQQETQYF. CDR3 nucleotides: TGTGCCAGCAAGGCAGGGGGCCAGCAAGAGACCCAGTACTTC. The chain employs TRBV6-6 and TRBJ2-5; 8 nucleotides line up with TRBD1. CDR3 length equals 14 residues. CDR1 MNHNY and CDR2 SVGAGI come from the germline V gene (reference sequence). The trim removed 7 bases at V and 2 bases at J, leaving 6 bases unmatched.

The V gene is TRBV2, the J gene TRBJ2-1, with TRBD2 identical over 14 bases. Germline V gene sequence: CDR1 SNHLY, CDR2 FYNNEI. Trimming took 8 bases from V and 9 from J; bases not matched to a gene: 15. The CDR3 totals 17 residues. The CDR3 coding sequence is TGTGCCAGCCTAAAGAGCTCCGGGACTAGCGGGAGCGGTGAGCAGTTCTTC. Its protein is CASLKSSGTSGSGEQFF.

The rearrangement uses TRBV4-1 and TRBJ2-7; 10 bases line up with TRBD1. V dropped 5 bases and J dropped 6; count of bases not matched to a gene: 4. CDR1 and CDR2 from the germline V gene are MGHRA and YSYEKL. The CDR3 length is 13 residues. This chain's CDR3 is CASSLDRGGEQYF. The CDR3 nucleotides are TGCGCCAGCAGCTTGGACAGGGGGGGCGAGCAGTACTTC.

The chain is built from TRBV7-9 and TRBJ2-7; D not certain. V lost 4 bases, J lost 2 bases, and 12 bases lay in between. This CDR3 is built from 14 residues. Germline loops: CDR1 SEHNR, CDR2 FQNEAQ (reference sequence). Here the CDR3 DNA reads TGTGCCAGCAGCTCTCCTCGAGCCACCTACGAGCAGTACTTC. It encodes CASSSPRATYEQYF.

V is TRBV6-6 and J is TRBJ2-5; TRBD1 is a possible D gene (5 bases). The J call may be mistaken, given a closer DNA end match to TRBJ2-7. The CDR3 has 15 amino acids. Germline values: CDR1 MNHNY, CDR2 SVGAGI (reference sequence). The CDR3 is CASSYSGRTTYEQYF. DNA of the CDR3: TGTGCCAGCAGTTACTCGGGGCGGACAACCTACGAGCAGTACTTC.

The chain uses TRBV9 and TRBJ2-7; 9 bases are a match to TRBD1. CDR1 and CDR2 from the germline V gene are SGDLS and YYNGEE. The CDR3 has 15 amino acids. Trimming at V came to 3 bases and at J to 3 bases, leaving 7 bases not matched to a gene. The DNA for the CDR3 is TGTGCCAGCAGCGGTACCGGGACAGGGCTCTACGAGCAGTACTTC. Amino acid sequence: CASSGTGTGLYEQYF.

V usage is TRBV10-3 and J usage is TRBJ1-2; no firm D call. Germline V gives CDR1 ENHRY, CDR2 SYGVKD. Trimming shortened V by 3 bases and J by 5 bases, and 10 bases separated the two germline ends. This CDR3 has 13 amino acids. CDR3 bases: TGTGCCATCAGTGACGGCCAGGCTTATGGCTACACCTTC. Protein: CAISDGQAYGYTF.

The V call is TRBV11-3, the J call TRBJ1-2, with 9 bases lining up with TRBD1. Trimming removed 5 bases from V and 0 bases from J; junction bases left unmatched: 4. This CDR3 has 15 amino acids. CDR1 is SGHNT and CDR2 is YENEEA in the germline V gene. In nucleotides, the CDR3 is TGTGCCAGCAGCCTGGGACAGGGACCTAACTATGGCTACACCTTC. This encodes CASSLGQGPNYGYTF.

The chain joins TRBV18 to TRBJ2-1; 9 bases fit TRBD1. This CDR3 contains 20 residues. The germline V gene encodes CDR1 KGHSH and CDR2 LQKENI. J gave up 5 bases and V 4 bases, and 21 bases lay outside the gene matches. CDR3 DNA: TGTGCCAGCTCACGGGGGCGAACAGGGGGCATCCGTCCCCGGAACAATGAGCAGTTCTTC. Translating gives CASSRGRTGGIRPRNNEQFF.